Listed here are 21 T cell receptor beta chains from one sample, sequenced in a study of blood T cells in healthy people across ages. It was with a sample-barcoded 5' primer and a J-beta primer mix that a second PCR of roughly 7 to 12 cycles was run. TCRdb ran MiXCR on the 5' RACE reads and lists one entry per CDR3 protein. Altogether around 1,500,000 distinct CDR3 sequences are present, about 28% being singletons, with the ten largest covering less than 9.5%. The specimen sequenced was blood. Source of these receptors: a young woman in good health.

This clonotype was found a few times. This chain links TRBV7-2 with TRBJ1-2; D uncertain. In germline, CDR1 is SGHTA, CDR2 FQGNSA. This CDR3 has 16 amino acids. The V end was cut by 5 bases, the J end by 4 bases, with 20 bases between. This CDR3 is CASSSLARTQSYGYTF. CDR3 in DNA: TGTGCCAGCAGCAGCTTAGCTAGGACTCAAAGCTATGGCTACACCTTC.

For this clonotype: One end of the junction varies from germline; a read error may be responsible. The CDR3 loop reads CSARLAGGYNGQFF. DNA for the CDR3: TGCAGTGCTAGACTGGCGGGGGGGTACAATGGGCAGTTCTTC. The chain carries TRBV20-1 and TRBJ2-1; 9 positions agree with TRBD2. Germline V lookup: CDR1 DFQATT, CDR2 SNEGSKA (reference sequence). The CDR3 is 14 amino acids.

The table lists this clonotype with many counts. The chain recombines TRBV20-1 with TRBJ2-5; D remains ambiguous. The germline gives CDR1 DFQATT, CDR2 SNEGSKA (reference sequence). V lost 6 bases and J lost 4, with 9 bases in between. The CDR3 totals 11 residues. CDR3 sequence reads: CSATGRETQYF. CDR3 DNA: TGCAGTGCCACCGGACGAGAGACCCAGTACTTC.

The chain uses TRBV12-3 or TRBV12-4 and TRBJ1-5, with a possible D match to TRBD1 (5 bases). With 5 bases removed from V and 3 bases from J, the gap between germline ends came to 14 bases. The CDR3 totals 15 residues. This CDR3 is CASSLGGTPNQPQHF. DNA for the CDR3: TGTGCCAGCAGTCTCGGGGGGACGCCCAATCAGCCCCAGCATTTT.

The rearrangement links TRBV12-3 or TRBV12-4 to TRBJ2-1, with TRBD1 matching 10 bases. V was clipped by 6 bases and J by 7 bases; unmatched bases: 9. The CDR3 is 15 amino acids. This CDR3 reads CASRSGTGAMNEQFF. Here the CDR3 DNA reads TGTGCCAGCAGATCCGGGACAGGGGCTATGAATGAGCAGTTCTTC.

In this sample, this clonotype turned up a few times. This sequence joins TRBV20-1 and TRBJ2-5; no clear D gene. V was pared by 0 bases and J by 2 bases, with 19 bases between. CDR1 is DFQATT, CDR2 SNEGSKA, per germline (reference sequence). This CDR3 comprises 17 residues. CDR3 nucleotides: TGCAGTGCTAGAGATAATTCGGGCACTTTCTTACAAGAGACCCAGTACTTC. Protein sequence: CSARDNSGTFLQETQYF.

This chain links TRBV7-2 with TRBJ1-1; a possible D gene is TRBD1 (6 bases). Germline V lookup: CDR1 SGHTA, CDR2 FQGNSA. Trimming removed 1 base at V and 0 bases at J, with 18 bases between. This CDR3 is 18 amino acids long. The DNA of the CDR3 is TGTGCCAGCAGCTTAGAGAGGTTAGGGGGTGGGTTGAACACTGAAGCTTTCTTT. Its protein product is CASSLERLGGGLNTEAFF.

About this clonotype: Just one base apart from a much larger clone, this may be a read error. The chain recombines TRBV7-9 with TRBJ2-1, with 11 nucleotides matching TRBD1. The germline gives CDR1 SEHNR, CDR2 FQNEAQ (reference sequence). The CDR3 consists of 15 residues. J lost 8 bases, V lost 1 base, and 4 bases had no gene match. The DNA for the CDR3 is TGTGCCAGCAGCTTAGAAGGGACAGGGGGGTATGAGCAGTTCTTC. Its protein product is CASSLEGTGGYEQFF.

J is TRBJ1-1 and V is TRBV6-1; TRBD1 might be the D (5 bases). V was shortened by 8 bases and J by 4 bases, with 11 bases between the two germline ends. Per germline, CDR1 MNHNS and CDR2 SASEGT. The CDR3 runs to 12 residues. CDR3 sequence (DNA): TGTGCCAGCGGTCCTGGGGCCACTGAAGCTTTCTTT. It is translated as CASGPGATEAFF.

In its sample, this clonotype was seen a few times. The chain links TRBV7-9 to TRBJ1-2; 7 bases map to TRBD1. CDR3 size: 15 residues. Per germline, CDR1 SEHNR and CDR2 FQNEAQ (reference sequence). V lost 3 bases and J lost 13; bases outside the gene matches: 17. In DNA form, the CDR3 reads TGTGCCAGCAGCTTCAGCCTTGGACAGGTCTACTCGAGCACCTTC. Translating it yields CASSFSLGQVYSSTF.

This clonotype was picked up many times. This sequence joins TRBV5-1 and TRBJ2-7, with 11 bases identical to TRBD2. The CDR3 has 14 amino acids. Germline CDR1 is SGHRS and CDR2 is YFSETQ. V shed 4 bases and J 4 bases; nucleotides not matched to a gene: 4. CDR3 loop: CASSLTSGGYEQYF. In nucleotides, the CDR3 is TGCGCCAGCAGCCTAACTAGCGGGGGATACGAGCAGTACTTC.

In this sample, this clonotype turned up many times. The genes are TRBV4-3 and TRBJ2-5; a weak D match, TRBD2 (6 bases). The V gene lost 2 bases and the J gene lost 2 bases, with 12 bases spanning the gap. This CDR3 is 15 amino acids long. Germline CDR1 and CDR2: LGHNA and YSLEER. The DNA of the CDR3 is TGCGCCAGCAGCCAAACGGGAGTGCCTCAAGAGACCCAGTACTTC. Amino acid sequence: CASSQTGVPQETQYF.

There are many counts of this clonotype. The chain is built from TRBV7-6 and TRBJ2-7; 7 positions agree with TRBD2. Per germline, CDR1 SGHVS and CDR2 FNYEAQ. There are 15 residues in the CDR3. Germline trimming cut 5 bases from V and 4 bases from J; bases unmatched to any gene: 11. CDR3 coding DNA: TGTGCCAGCAGCACAGGAGCGGGAACACTTTACGAGCAGTACTTC. Its protein is CASSTGAGTLYEQYF.

This clonotype has more than one count but fewer than ten. CDR3 protein: CASRTTLAGLSYEQYF. The CDR3, as DNA: TGTGCCAGCAGAACCACACTAGCGGGGCTCTCCTACGAGCAGTACTTC. V usage is TRBV6-6 and J usage is TRBJ2-7; TRBD2 matches at 10 bases. CDR1 is MNHNY and CDR2 is SVGAGI in the germline V gene (reference sequence). CDR3 length equals 16 residues. The V segment lost 6 bases and the J segment 0 bases; nucleotides outside the gene matches: 8.

With respect to this clonotype: This clone may be a read error of a much larger clone one base away. V usage is TRBV12-3 or TRBV12-4 and J usage is TRBJ2-5, with D possibly matching TRBD1 (6 bases). This CDR3 has 13 amino acids. V gave up 8 bases and J gave up 7 bases, with 17 bases separating them. DNA of the CDR3: TGTGCCAGCGGTTCAGGGGCAGAAGCGACCCAGTACTTC. It encodes CASGSGAEATQYF.

V is TRBV12-3 or TRBV12-4 and J is TRBJ1-2; no definite D call. V lost 3 bases and J lost 0, with 11 bases in between. CDR3 length equals 15 residues. CDR3 in amino acids: CASSFQDRTNYGYTF. The CDR3 DNA sequence: TGTGCCAGCAGTTTTCAAGACCGGACTAACTATGGCTACACCTTC.

This clonotype has just a few counts. V usage is TRBV29-1 and J usage is TRBJ2-1; 9 nucleotides match TRBD1. V lost 5 bases, J lost 6 bases, and 11 bases stayed unmatched. The CDR3 loop spans 15 amino acids. CDR1 and CDR2 from the germline V gene are SQVTM and ANQGSEA. The CDR3 region is CSVPPLGTGCNEQFF. CDR3 DNA sequence: TGCAGCGTTCCCCCCTTAGGGACAGGGTGCAATGAGCAGTTCTTC.

V usage is TRBV12-3 or TRBV12-4 and J usage is TRBJ2-3; D assignment may be TRBD1 or TRBD2 (5 bases each). V was trimmed by 1 base and J by 2 bases, leaving 16 bases between them. The CDR3 is 17 residues long. The CDR3 nucleotides are TGTGCCAGCAGTTTAGGTCGGGGCGGGTTCTTCACAGATACGCAGTATTTT. This gives the protein CASSLGRGGFFTDTQYF.

This clonotype was counted at least ten times. The chain links TRBV12-3 or TRBV12-4 to TRBJ2-7; 9 bases line up with TRBD1. V was pared by 5 bases and J by 4 bases, with 9 bases of the junction left unmatched. This CDR3 contains 15 residues. The CDR3, as DNA: TGTGCCAGCAGTCCCGCCGGGACAGGGTTGTACGAGCAGTACTTC. Its protein is CASSPAGTGLYEQYF.

The chain is built from TRBV20-1 and TRBJ2-3, with 7 positions matching TRBD2. This CDR3 is 13 amino acids long. Germline V lookup: CDR1 DFQATT, CDR2 SNEGSKA (reference sequence). Trimming cost V 5 bases and J 2 bases; bases outside gene matches: 4. CDR3 nucleotide sequence: TGCAGTGCTCTGCGGGGGATCACAGATACGCAGTATTTT. This gives the protein CSALRGITDTQYF.

This chain joins TRBV10-2 and TRBJ2-3, with 11 nucleotides matching TRBD2. V lost 6 bases and J lost 5; bases outside the gene matches: 10. Germline values: CDR1 WSHSY, CDR2 SAAADI. The CDR3 covers 16 residues. The CDR3 is CASSSPLSGGEDTQYF. CDR3 sequence (DNA): TGCGCCAGCAGCTCACCCCTTAGCGGGGGGGAAGATACGCAGTATTTT.